These T cell receptor beta chains were read from a single sample in a study of blood T cell repertoires in COVID-19. Only in-frame clones appear in the TCRdb table, and some are missing; sequencing was by immunoSEQ multiplex PCR. Of roughly 250,000 clones listed, 80% to 95% were seen once; the top ten hold roughly 0.8%. The sample taken for sequencing was peripheral blood. The receptor source for this set is a man aged 30-40 years with COVID-19, enrolled during active disease. Both conserved end residues are part of each CDR3. D genes are given only for firm matches. Only some rows state a clone size, as once, few, many or a class for expanded clones.

d_gene: TRBD2; abundance: .; j_gene: TRBJ2-2; v_gene: TRBV5-4; CDR3nt: TGTGCCAGCAGCCCCACGTGGGCTAGCGGGGGGAACACCGGGGAGCTGTTTTTT; CDR3aa: CASSPTWASGGNTGELFF
d_gene: .; abundance: .; j_gene: TRBJ1-1; v_gene: TRBV12-3/TRBV12-4; CDR3nt: TGTGCCAGCATTAAAGGGGAGGGCACTGAAGCTTTCTTT; CDR3aa: CASIKGEGTEAFF
d_gene: .; abundance: .; j_gene: TRBJ1-2; v_gene: TRBV9; CDR3nt: .; CDR3aa: CASRSTVAGGMFGYTF
d_gene: .; abundance: .; j_gene: TRBJ1-1; v_gene: TRBV18; CDR3nt: TGTGCCAGCTCACTGGACACTTACACTGAAGCTTTCTTT; CDR3aa: CASSLDTYTEAFF
d_gene: .; abundance: .; j_gene: TRBJ1-3; v_gene: TRBV12-5; CDR3nt: TGTGCTAGTGGTTTGGTACATAACAAGCTAGCTGGAAACACCATATATTTT; CDR3aa: CASGLVHNKLAGNTIYF
d_gene: .; abundance: .; j_gene: TRBJ1-6; v_gene: TRBV6-5; CDR3nt: TGTGCCAGCAGTACAGGCTTTAATTCACCCCTCCACTTT; CDR3aa: CASSTGFNSPLHF
d_gene: .; abundance: .; j_gene: TRBJ2-1; v_gene: TRBV6-5; CDR3nt: TGTGCCAGCAGAAGGGACACATCCTACAATGAGCAGTTCTTC; CDR3aa: CASRRDTSYNEQFF
d_gene: .; abundance: .; j_gene: TRBJ1-4; v_gene: TRBV19; CDR3nt: TGTGCCAGTAGTATAGACCCAGCGGATCTAGTGGGGACTAATGAAAAACTGTTTTTT; CDR3aa: CASSIDPADLVGTNEKLFF
d_gene: .; abundance: .; j_gene: TRBJ1-2; v_gene: TRBV6-5; CDR3nt: TGTGCCAGCAGTACAGGGAGTAATCATGGCTACACCTTC; CDR3aa: CASSTGSNHGYTF
d_gene: TRBD1; abundance: .; j_gene: TRBJ2-7; v_gene: TRBV19; CDR3nt: TGTGCCAGTAGTAGACAGGGTGCCTACGAGCAGTACTTC; CDR3aa: CASSRQGAYEQYF
d_gene: .; abundance: once; j_gene: TRBJ2-7; v_gene: TRBV12-3/TRBV12-4; CDR3nt: TGTGCCAGCGGGAGCGCCTACGAGCAGTACTTC; CDR3aa: CASGSAYEQYF
d_gene: .; abundance: .; j_gene: TRBJ1-5; v_gene: TRBV27; CDR3nt: TGTGCCAGCAGTTTATCGCTAGACCAGCCCCAGCATTTT; CDR3aa: CASSLSLDQPQHF
d_gene: .; abundance: .; j_gene: TRBJ2-1; v_gene: TRBV20-1; CDR3nt: TGCAGTGCTAGGTTGGTCGGTGAGCAGTTCTTC; CDR3aa: CSARLVGEQFF
d_gene: TRBD2; abundance: .; j_gene: TRBJ2-2; v_gene: TRBV10-3; CDR3nt: TGTGCCATCAGTTTCTCTAGCGGGGGGGCCGACACCGGGGAGCTGTTTTTT; CDR3aa: CAISFSSGGADTGELFF
d_gene: TRBD1; abundance: .; j_gene: TRBJ1-2; v_gene: TRBV9; CDR3nt: TGTGCCAGCAGCCCCTACCCAGGGACAGGGGCCTACCTTGATGGCTACACCTTC; CDR3aa: CASSPYPGTGAYLDGYTF
d_gene: .; abundance: .; j_gene: TRBJ1-3; v_gene: TRBV3-1/TRBV3-2; CDR3nt: TGTGCCAGCAGCCAAGATGCGGGCGGGGGGACTGGAAACACCATATATTTT; CDR3aa: CASSQDAGGGTGNTIYF
d_gene: TRBD1; abundance: .; j_gene: TRBJ1-4; v_gene: TRBV6-4; CDR3nt: TGTGCCCGACCCGGGACAGACGATGAAAAACTGTTTTTT; CDR3aa: CARPGTDDEKLFF
d_gene: .; abundance: .; j_gene: TRBJ2-7; v_gene: TRBV3-1/TRBV3-2; CDR3nt: TGTGCCAGCAGCCAAGGGAGGGAAGGCGGCGAGCAGTACTTC; CDR3aa: CASSQGREGGEQYF
d_gene: TRBD1; abundance: .; j_gene: TRBJ2-2; v_gene: TRBV5-1; CDR3nt: TGCGCCAGCAGCTTGTCCAGGACAGGGTCAACCGGGGAGCTGTTTTTT; CDR3aa: CASSLSRTGSTGELFF
d_gene: TRBD2; abundance: .; j_gene: TRBJ2-3; v_gene: TRBV20-1; CDR3nt: TGCAGTGCTAGTTCTAGCGGGGGTGATACGCAGTATTTT; CDR3aa: CSASSSGGDTQYF
d_gene: .; abundance: once; j_gene: TRBJ1-4; v_gene: TRBV5-6; CDR3nt: TGTGCCAGCAGCGGCCCAGGGGATGAAAAACTGTTTTTT; CDR3aa: CASSGPGDEKLFF
d_gene: .; abundance: .; j_gene: TRBJ1-1; v_gene: TRBV9; CDR3nt: TGTGCCAGCAGCGGGACACAGGGATCCACTGAAGCTTTCTTT; CDR3aa: CASSGTQGSTEAFF
d_gene: TRBD1; abundance: .; j_gene: TRBJ1-5; v_gene: TRBV2; CDR3nt: TGTGCCAGCAGGGAGGGACAGGGGATCTTTCAGCCCCAGCATTTT; CDR3aa: CASREGQGIFQPQHF
d_gene: TRBD2; abundance: .; j_gene: TRBJ2-7; v_gene: TRBV10-3; CDR3nt: TGTGCCATCCGCGGGCTAGCGGATACCTACGAGCAGTACTTC; CDR3aa: CAIRGLADTYEQYF
d_gene: TRBD1; abundance: once; j_gene: TRBJ1-6; v_gene: TRBV6-5; CDR3nt: TGTGCCAGCAGGGACAGGGGTTATAATTCACCCCTCCACTTT; CDR3aa: CASRDRGYNSPLHF
d_gene: TRBD1; abundance: .; j_gene: TRBJ1-1; v_gene: TRBV9; CDR3nt: TGTGCCAGCAGCGGATCCGACAGGGTGAACACTGAAGCTTTCTTT; CDR3aa: CASSGSDRVNTEAFF
d_gene: .; abundance: .; j_gene: TRBJ1-1; v_gene: TRBV19; CDR3nt: TGTGCCAGTAGTACACAGACAATGAACACTGAAGCTTTCTTT; CDR3aa: CASSTQTMNTEAFF
d_gene: .; abundance: .; j_gene: TRBJ2-5; v_gene: TRBV30; CDR3nt: TGTGCCTGGAGTGTACGTACCCCTAGCTCCTACAGGGTAGAGACCCAGTACTTC; CDR3aa: CAWSVRTPSSYRVETQYF
d_gene: TRBD1; abundance: .; j_gene: TRBJ1-3; v_gene: TRBV19; CDR3nt: TGTGCCAGCCAGGACAGGGTGGGAAACACCATATATTTT; CDR3aa: CASQDRVGNTIYF
d_gene: TRBD1; abundance: .; j_gene: TRBJ2-7; v_gene: TRBV9; CDR3nt: TGTGCCAGCAGCGTAGCAGGGACAGGGGTTTACGACGAGCAGTACTTC; CDR3aa: CASSVAGTGVYDEQYF
d_gene: .; abundance: .; j_gene: TRBJ2-7; v_gene: TRBV6-5; CDR3nt: TGTGCCAGCAGTTACGGAGTATCCTACGAGCAGTACTTC; CDR3aa: CASSYGVSYEQYF
d_gene: TRBD1; abundance: .; j_gene: TRBJ2-3; v_gene: TRBV5-1; CDR3nt: TGCGCCAGCAGCTTGCTCAGGGGGCTTGGAGATACGCAGTATTTT; CDR3aa: CASSLLRGLGDTQYF
d_gene: .; abundance: .; j_gene: TRBJ2-7; v_gene: TRBV27; CDR3nt: TGTGCCAGCAGTGTCTTCCCGATCAGCTCCTACGAGCAGTACTTC; CDR3aa: CASSVFPISSYEQYF
d_gene: TRBD2; abundance: .; j_gene: TRBJ2-3; v_gene: TRBV3-1/TRBV3-2; CDR3nt: TGTGCCAGCAGCCAAGATCTCGCCAGCGGGGGGAGGAATACGCAGTATTTT; CDR3aa: CASSQDLASGGRNTQYF
d_gene: .; abundance: .; j_gene: TRBJ2-1; v_gene: TRBV12-3/TRBV12-4; CDR3nt: TGTGCCAGCAGTTTTGGGGGCCAGGGTGAGCAGTTCTTC; CDR3aa: CASSFGGQGEQFF
d_gene: TRBD1; abundance: .; j_gene: TRBJ1-4; v_gene: TRBV27; CDR3nt: TGTGCCAGCAGTCCATACCGCGGGACAGGGGGCAACTCCCGGGTGAGGTCGGAAAAACTGTTTTTT; CDR3aa: CASSPYRGTGGNSRVRSEKLFF
d_gene: TRBD1; abundance: .; j_gene: TRBJ1-2; v_gene: TRBV7-6; CDR3nt: TGTGCCAGCAGCTTAGGAGGACAGGGTATAATGGACTATGGCTACACCTTC; CDR3aa: CASSLGGQGIMDYGYTF
d_gene: TRBD1; abundance: .; j_gene: TRBJ2-7; v_gene: TRBV5-1; CDR3nt: TGCGCCAGCAGCTTACAGGGGTCCCCGCCCTACGAGCAGTACTTC; CDR3aa: CASSLQGSPPYEQYF
d_gene: .; abundance: .; j_gene: TRBJ1-1; v_gene: TRBV4-2; CDR3nt: TGTGCCAGCAGCCAACCGGGGGACACTGAAGCTTTCTTT; CDR3aa: CASSQPGDTEAFF
d_gene: .; abundance: .; j_gene: TRBJ1-5; v_gene: TRBV19; CDR3nt: TGTGCCAGTTCCCTGGGGGCCTTGGGTCAGCCCCAGCATTTT; CDR3aa: CASSLGALGQPQHF
d_gene: .; abundance: once; j_gene: TRBJ1-1; v_gene: TRBV3-1/TRBV3-2; CDR3nt: TGTGCCAGCAGCCAAGGGGCCAGTAACACTGAAGCTTTCTTT; CDR3aa: CASSQGASNTEAFF
d_gene: .; abundance: .; j_gene: TRBJ1-2; v_gene: TRBV7-9; CDR3nt: TGTGCCAGCAGCCCGAGGTCTTCACTAGACTATGGCTACACCTTC; CDR3aa: CASSPRSSLDYGYTF
d_gene: .; abundance: .; j_gene: TRBJ1-5; v_gene: TRBV7-2; CDR3nt: TGTGCCAGCGGGCCGGGACTTAGCAATCAGCCCCAGCATTTT; CDR3aa: CASGPGLSNQPQHF
d_gene: .; abundance: .; j_gene: TRBJ1-2; v_gene: TRBV5-1; CDR3nt: TGCGCCAGCAGCTTCGGGGACTATGGCTACACCTTC; CDR3aa: CASSFGDYGYTF
d_gene: TRBD1; abundance: .; j_gene: TRBJ2-7; v_gene: TRBV19; CDR3nt: TGTGCCAGTACCATCCATGGGGGACAGGGGATTAACGAGCAGTACTTC; CDR3aa: CASTIHGGQGINEQYF
d_gene: .; abundance: once; j_gene: TRBJ1-1; v_gene: TRBV6-5; CDR3nt: TGTGCCAGCAGTTATTTTTCCGGGACTGGGAACACTGAAGCTTTCTTT; CDR3aa: CASSYFSGTGNTEAFF